The clone carrying this TCR delta chain is classed as large (0.1 to 1%). TCRdb re-called the RT-PCR reads with CATT. The data show about 510 delta-chain clones, approximately 16% seen once. There are 19 residues in the CDR3. The J segment lost 2 bases and the V segment lost 0 bases, leaving 8 bases of the junction unmatched. Per the germline V gene, CDR1 is GEAIGNYY and CDR2 is EKD. The data stem from a study of gamma-delta T cells after stem cell transplantation. The rearrangement joins TRDV2 to TRDJ3, with 8 bases matching TRDD3. The TCR comes from a human donor. It is not recorded whose cells these are; they may come from a transplant donor. The sample consisted of gamma-delta T cells. The CDR3 coding sequence is TGTGCCTGTGACACCGTACTGGGGGGTCCCGCCTGGGACACCCGACAGATGTTTTTC. The encoded protein is CACDTVLGGPAWDTRQMFF.